A single T cell receptor (beta chain) is shown here with its context. Which antigen it targets is not known. No per-base quality is available; no much larger clone lies one base away. This entry belongs to a study of breast tumors, draining lymph nodes, adjacent tissues (dated by TCRdb to between 2015 and 2016). As for the study more broadly: In breast cancer patients, the study compared the TCR beta repertoires of tumor, adjacent nontumor tissue and axillary lymph nodes. The study aimed to assess the relationships and possible T-cell exchange between tumor, surrounding tissue and draining lymph node repertoires in human breast cancer.

Sequences MDHEN (CDR1) and SYDVKM (CDR2) are obtained from the germline V gene. The germline V and J ends show losses of 4 bases and 4 bases respectively, and no gene match explains 12 bases of the junction. Counted from cysteine to phenylalanine, this CDR3 has 17 amino acids. Just CDR3 DNA is preserved here, 51 bases in frame from base 1. Lymph node samples came from the axillary draining lymph nodes of breast cancer patients. Overall study outcomes, separate from this receptor: The study presented the conclusion that tumor T cells originate in lymph nodes as consistent with a hypothesis, not as something directly demonstrated. Tumor and nontumor tissue repertoires were found to be significantly more similar in luminal-like than in basal-like breast cancer. A scenario in which most tumor T cells derive from the lymph node and then expand within tumor tissue was judged to be consistent with the data. Tumor T-cell repertoires showed less diversity than lymph node repertoires and more diversity than nontumor tissue repertoires, and tumor T-cell repertoires showed preferential V and J gene usage.

The instrument given in TCRdb is Illumina HiSeq 2000. TCR beta chain libraries were generated through multiplex PCR amplification. High-throughput sequencing was used to analyze the amplified TCR beta chain products. TCRdb passed the public sequencing reads through fastp at Q25 and MiXCR, retaining productive beta sequences. Rows merge per CDR3 protein into single entries with the most common DNA and genes. In all, the sample holds around 130,000 distinct CDR3 sequences, and about 20% of those were seen once. The leading ten clones occupy about 3.5% of the sample. The chain couples TRBV28 to TRBJ1-5, and 8 junctional nucleotides match TRBD1. Sequencing used axillary lymph node tissue. The receptor was derived from a female donor with breast cancer. Some clones in this sample may be carry-over from other donors' samples. The CDR3 loop reads CASSSPGQGAKNQPQHF. In nucleotide form, the sequence is TGTGCCAGCAGTTCTCCTGGGCAGGGGGCAAAGAATCAGCCCCAGCATTTT.